This is a list of T cell receptor beta chains from one sample in a study of T cell repertoires in cytomegalovirus infection. MiXCR, run by TCRdb on the reads, gives a single entry per CDR3 protein. The table lists a few hundred thousand distinct CDR3 sequences, roughly 43% of them singletons. For these receptors, no antigen is known. This specimen was cultured PBMCs, taken from culture after CMV antigen stimulation. The source of these receptors is a human donor in good health (CMV status not recorded). Some clones in this sample may be carry-over from other donors' samples. CDR3s include the opening cysteine and the closing phenylalanine or tryptophan. Each record gives: J gene, V gene, clone size, D gene, CDR3 DNA, CDR3 protein. The D gene is left open where the match is weak. Clone size is shown for a subset of rows, as once, few, many or a class of expanded clone.

j_gene: TRBJ2-5
v_gene: TRBV27
abundance: .
d_gene: TRBD1
CDR3nt: TGTGCCAGCAGTCCGACAGGGGTCCTGTACCAAGAGACCCAGTACTTC
CDR3aa: CASSPTGVLYQETQYF

j_gene: TRBJ1-1
v_gene: TRBV7-9
abundance: .
d_gene: .
CDR3nt: TGTGCCAGCAGCGACCGTGGACGCGCTGAAGCTTTCTTT
CDR3aa: CASSDRGRAEAFF

j_gene: TRBJ2-4
v_gene: TRBV7-9
abundance: .
d_gene: .
CDR3nt: TGTGCCAGCAGCTTGATAGCGTACGGCAAAAACATTCAGTACTTC
CDR3aa: CASSLIAYGKNIQYF

j_gene: TRBJ1-5
v_gene: TRBV4-1
abundance: .
d_gene: .
CDR3nt: TGCGCCAGCAGCCCTACGGAAGGGGTAAGAAATCAGCCCCAGCATTTT
CDR3aa: CASSPTEGVRNQPQHF

j_gene: TRBJ2-1
v_gene: TRBV7-2
abundance: .
d_gene: TRBD1
CDR3nt: TGTCCAACAACGCGCAGGGGGCCCAACTACAATGAGCAGTTCTTC
CDR3aa: CPTTRRGPNYNEQFF

j_gene: TRBJ1-5
v_gene: TRBV7-2
abundance: .
d_gene: .
CDR3nt: TGTGCCAGCAGCTCCAGGGTTGGGAATCAGCCCCAGCATTTT
CDR3aa: CASSSRVGNQPQHF

j_gene: TRBJ2-1
v_gene: TRBV6-2/TRBV6-3
abundance: .
d_gene: .
CDR3nt: TGTGCCAGCGCCCCCCCCCCACTCTTC
CDR3aa: CASAPPPLF

j_gene: TRBJ1-2
v_gene: TRBV7-2
abundance: many
d_gene: TRBD1
CDR3nt: TGTGCCAGCAGCCCAGGGACAGGGTTCGGGGGCTACACCTTC
CDR3aa: CASSPGTGFGGYTF

j_gene: TRBJ2-1
v_gene: TRBV6-2/TRBV6-3
abundance: .
d_gene: TRBD2
CDR3nt: TGTGCCAGCAAACCCCGAAGACTAGCGGGGTCCAACAATGAGCAGTTCTTC
CDR3aa: CASKPRRLAGSNNEQFF

j_gene: TRBJ2-7
v_gene: TRBV5-1
abundance: .
d_gene: .
CDR3nt: TGCGCCAGCAGCCCGAGAGCTGGATCCTCCTACGAGCAGTACTTC
CDR3aa: CASSPRAGSSYEQYF

j_gene: TRBJ2-5
v_gene: TRBV12-3/TRBV12-4
abundance: few
d_gene: TRBD2
CDR3nt: TGTGCCAGCAGTTTTTGGCGGGGGGACCAAGAGACCCAGTACTTC
CDR3aa: CASSFWRGDQETQYF

j_gene: TRBJ2-5
v_gene: TRBV19
abundance: .
d_gene: .
CDR3nt: TGTGCCAGTAGTAGAGGGGCGCGGGGAGAGACCCAGTACTTC
CDR3aa: CASSRGARGETQYF

j_gene: TRBJ2-6
v_gene: TRBV7-9
abundance: few
d_gene: TRBD1
CDR3nt: TGTGCCAGCCTGAGACAGGGGGCTTCTGGGGCCAACGTCCTGACTTTC
CDR3aa: CASLRQGASGANVLTF

j_gene: TRBJ1-2
v_gene: TRBV2
abundance: .
d_gene: .
CDR3nt: TGTGCCAGCCCGCCAACATTGTCGAAGGCTAACTATGGCTACACCTTC
CDR3aa: CASPPTLSKANYGYTF

j_gene: TRBJ1-6
v_gene: TRBV7-8
abundance: few
d_gene: .
CDR3nt: TGTGCCAGCAGCTTAGGTGTGGGGGGCCGGAATTCACCCCTCCACTTT
CDR3aa: CASSLGVGGRNSPLHF

j_gene: TRBJ1-2
v_gene: TRBV12-3/TRBV12-4
abundance: few
d_gene: .
CDR3nt: TGTGCCAGCAGTTTCGGCAGGATGGGCTACACCTTC
CDR3aa: CASSFGRMGYTF

j_gene: TRBJ2-3
v_gene: TRBV7-7
abundance: .
d_gene: TRBD1
CDR3nt: TGTGCCAGCAGCGGACAGGGGCGAGATACGCAGTATTTT
CDR3aa: CASSGQGRDTQYF

j_gene: TRBJ2-1
v_gene: TRBV6-2/TRBV6-3
abundance: .
d_gene: .
CDR3nt: TGTGCCAGCAGTAGGGTTGATGAGCAGTTCTTC
CDR3aa: CASSRVDEQFF

j_gene: TRBJ2-5
v_gene: TRBV7-2
abundance: few
d_gene: .
CDR3nt: TGTGCCAGCAGGGCCACTGGGGGGGGCGTGACCCAGTACTTC
CDR3aa: CASRATGGGVTQYF

j_gene: TRBJ2-7
v_gene: TRBV11-2
abundance: .
d_gene: TRBD1
CDR3nt: TGTGCCAGCAGCTTAGGGAAAGGACAGGTATACTACGAGCAGTACTTC
CDR3aa: CASSLGKGQVYYEQYF

j_gene: TRBJ1-1
v_gene: TRBV7-6
abundance: few
d_gene: .
CDR3nt: TGTGCCAGCAGCTTAGGAACCAGGGAGGGGAACACTGAAGCTTTCTTT
CDR3aa: CASSLGTREGNTEAFF

j_gene: TRBJ2-5
v_gene: TRBV27
abundance: .
d_gene: .
CDR3nt: TGTTCCAGCAGTTTATCCCATGAGGGGACCCAGTACTTC
CDR3aa: CSSSLSHEGTQYF

j_gene: TRBJ1-4
v_gene: TRBV6-1
abundance: .
d_gene: .
CDR3nt: TGTGCCAGCAGTCCGTGGATGGGAGCAACTAATGAAAAACTGTTTTTT
CDR3aa: CASSPWMGATNEKLFF

j_gene: TRBJ2-1
v_gene: TRBV19
abundance: .
d_gene: TRBD2
CDR3nt: TGTGCCAGTAGTATCAGACTAGCGGGAGGGCGTGAGCAGTTCTTC
CDR3aa: CASSIRLAGGREQFF

j_gene: TRBJ1-1
v_gene: TRBV3-1
abundance: few
d_gene: TRBD1
CDR3nt: TGTGCCAGCAGCCTCGGGGACAGTCGCACTGAAGCTTTCTTT
CDR3aa: CASSLGDSRTEAFF

j_gene: TRBJ2-5
v_gene: TRBV7-2
abundance: .
d_gene: .
CDR3nt: TGTGCCAGCTCCCTGAGGTGGGGGGGCCAGGGAGAGACCCAGTACTTC
CDR3aa: CASSLRWGGQGETQYF

j_gene: TRBJ1-1
v_gene: TRBV6-1
abundance: .
d_gene: .
CDR3nt: TGTGCCAGCAGGGAAAACGGGTTGAACACTGAAGCTTTCTTT
CDR3aa: CASRENGLNTEAFF

j_gene: TRBJ1-1
v_gene: TRBV30
abundance: .
d_gene: .
CDR3nt: TGTGCCTCCTTCCCCCGGGCGAACACTGAAGCTTTCTTT
CDR3aa: CASFPRANTEAFF

j_gene: TRBJ1-2
v_gene: TRBV5-4
abundance: once
d_gene: .
CDR3nt: TGTGCCGGGAGGACAGATAATGACTATGGCTACACCTTC
CDR3aa: CAGRTDNDYGYTF

j_gene: TRBJ1-2
v_gene: TRBV30
abundance: .
d_gene: .
CDR3nt: TGTGCCTGGAGCCCACTTGAAAACACCGGCTACACCTTC
CDR3aa: CAWSPLENTGYTF

j_gene: TRBJ2-1
v_gene: TRBV5-5
abundance: .
d_gene: TRBD2
CDR3nt: TGTGCCAGCAGCGGACTAGCGGGTATGGGGGATGAGCAGTTCTTC
CDR3aa: CASSGLAGMGDEQFF

j_gene: TRBJ2-1
v_gene: TRBV6-1
abundance: .
d_gene: .
CDR3nt: TGTGCCAGCAGTGAAGATCCGGGACACGGGAATGAGCAGTTCTTC
CDR3aa: CASSEDPGHGNEQFF

j_gene: TRBJ2-5
v_gene: TRBV15
abundance: few
d_gene: TRBD1
CDR3nt: TGTGCCACCAGCAGCGCAGGGGGCGGCAGGGCGACCCAGTACTTC
CDR3aa: CATSSAGGGRATQYF

j_gene: TRBJ2-3
v_gene: TRBV20-1
abundance: .
d_gene: .
CDR3nt: TGCAGTGCTAGTCCTTGGCGGGACAGCACAGATACGCAGTATTTT
CDR3aa: CSASPWRDSTDTQYF

j_gene: TRBJ1-1
v_gene: TRBV6-2/TRBV6-3
abundance: .
d_gene: .
CDR3nt: TGTGCCAGCAGCCTAAACAGGGCCTCGAACACTGAAGCTTTCTTT
CDR3aa: CASSLNRASNTEAFF

j_gene: TRBJ1-2
v_gene: TRBV7-2
abundance: many
d_gene: .
CDR3nt: TGTGCCAGCAGCTTAGAAATGGCAGGGAGAGGGTATGGCTACACCTTC
CDR3aa: CASSLEMAGRGYGYTF

j_gene: TRBJ2-3
v_gene: TRBV29-1
abundance: .
d_gene: TRBD1
CDR3nt: TGCAGCGTTGGGGGCGTCCCGGACAGGGGGCCAGATACGCAGTATTTT
CDR3aa: CSVGGVPDRGPDTQYF

j_gene: TRBJ2-5
v_gene: TRBV29-1
abundance: .
d_gene: .
CDR3nt: TGCAGCGTTGTGCGTCAAGTAGGGGAGACCCAGTACTTC
CDR3aa: CSVVRQVGETQYF

j_gene: TRBJ2-1
v_gene: TRBV7-8
abundance: many
d_gene: TRBD2
CDR3nt: TGTGCCGTGGGGGGACTAGCGGGACCCAGCTCCTACAATGAGCAGTTCTTC
CDR3aa: CAVGGLAGPSSYNEQFF

j_gene: TRBJ2-3
v_gene: TRBV20-1
abundance: .
d_gene: .
CDR3nt: TGCAGTGCCACAGGAGGAAGCACAGATACGCAGTATTTT
CDR3aa: CSATGGSTDTQYF

j_gene: TRBJ2-3
v_gene: TRBV7-9
abundance: .
d_gene: TRBD2
CDR3nt: TGTGCCAGCAGCCAACTCGGGGGGAGTAGAGTCACAGATACGCAGTATTTT
CDR3aa: CASSQLGGSRVTDTQYF

j_gene: TRBJ2-3
v_gene: TRBV5-4
abundance: .
d_gene: .
CDR3nt: TGTGCCAGCAGCCATCCGGGACTTAAAGGGGCAGATACGCAGTATTTT
CDR3aa: CASSHPGLKGADTQYF

j_gene: TRBJ1-1
v_gene: TRBV6-5
abundance: .
d_gene: .
CDR3nt: TGTGCCAGCAGTTACTCCAGGGTTTTCACTGAAGCTTTCTTT
CDR3aa: CASSYSRVFTEAFF

j_gene: TRBJ2-4
v_gene: TRBV7-4
abundance: .
d_gene: .
CDR3nt: TGTGCCAGCAGCCTCTCCTCTAAGGACATTCAGTACTTC
CDR3aa: CASSLSSKDIQYF

j_gene: TRBJ1-2
v_gene: TRBV7-2
abundance: .
d_gene: TRBD1
CDR3nt: TGTGCCAGCAGCCCTAGGACAGGAACGTATGGCTACACCTTC
CDR3aa: CASSPRTGTYGYTF

j_gene: TRBJ2-3
v_gene: TRBV6-1
abundance: few
d_gene: TRBD2
CDR3nt: TGTGCCAGCAGCTCAATGACTAGCGGGGGCACAGATACGCAGTATTTT
CDR3aa: CASSSMTSGGTDTQYF

j_gene: TRBJ1-3
v_gene: TRBV10-3
abundance: few
d_gene: .
CDR3nt: TGTGCCTCTGGAGGTGGCGGAAACACCATATATTTT
CDR3aa: CASGGGGNTIYF

j_gene: TRBJ1-4
v_gene: TRBV6-6
abundance: few
d_gene: .
CDR3nt: TGTGCCAGCAGTTACAGAGCGGGGGAAAAACTGTTTTTT
CDR3aa: CASSYRAGEKLFF

j_gene: TRBJ1-4
v_gene: TRBV12-3/TRBV12-4
abundance: few
d_gene: .
CDR3nt: .
CDR3aa: CASSFGPGEKLFF

j_gene: TRBJ2-5
v_gene: TRBV5-5
abundance: .
d_gene: TRBD1
CDR3nt: TGTGCCAGCAGCCGCTGGACAGGACGGGCAGAGACCCAGTACTTC
CDR3aa: CASSRWTGRAETQYF

j_gene: TRBJ2-5
v_gene: TRBV11-2
abundance: few
d_gene: TRBD2
CDR3nt: TGTGCCAGCAGCTTAACGTCCGGGACTAGCGGGAGGGTGGGAGAGACCCAGTACTTC
CDR3aa: CASSLTSGTSGRVGETQYF

j_gene: TRBJ2-5
v_gene: TRBV7-2
abundance: many
d_gene: TRBD2
CDR3nt: TGTGCCAGCAGCTTAGGGTCAGCGGGGGGGCAGGAGACCCAGTACTTC
CDR3aa: CASSLGSAGGQETQYF

j_gene: TRBJ2-1
v_gene: TRBV4-1
abundance: .
d_gene: TRBD2
CDR3nt: TGTGCCAGCAGCCACGAACTAGCGGGGGGGGGCAATGAGCAGTTCTTC
CDR3aa: CASSHELAGGGNEQFF

j_gene: TRBJ2-4
v_gene: TRBV7-8
abundance: .
d_gene: .
CDR3nt: TGTGCCAGCAGCTTAAGAGGGACCGGGGCCAAAAACATTCAGTACTTC
CDR3aa: CASSLRGTGAKNIQYF